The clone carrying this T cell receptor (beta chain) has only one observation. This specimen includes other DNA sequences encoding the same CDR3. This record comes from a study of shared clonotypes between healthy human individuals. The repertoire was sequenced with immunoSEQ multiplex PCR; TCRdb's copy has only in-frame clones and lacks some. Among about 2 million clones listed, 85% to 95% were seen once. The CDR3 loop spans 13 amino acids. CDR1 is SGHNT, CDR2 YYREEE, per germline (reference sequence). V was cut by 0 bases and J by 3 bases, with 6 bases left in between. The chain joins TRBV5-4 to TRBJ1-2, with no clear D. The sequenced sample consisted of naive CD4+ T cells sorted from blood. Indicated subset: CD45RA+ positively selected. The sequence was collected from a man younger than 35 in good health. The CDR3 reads CASSLARDYGYTF. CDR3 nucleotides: TGTGCCAGCAGCTTGGCGAGAGACTATGGCTACACCTTC.